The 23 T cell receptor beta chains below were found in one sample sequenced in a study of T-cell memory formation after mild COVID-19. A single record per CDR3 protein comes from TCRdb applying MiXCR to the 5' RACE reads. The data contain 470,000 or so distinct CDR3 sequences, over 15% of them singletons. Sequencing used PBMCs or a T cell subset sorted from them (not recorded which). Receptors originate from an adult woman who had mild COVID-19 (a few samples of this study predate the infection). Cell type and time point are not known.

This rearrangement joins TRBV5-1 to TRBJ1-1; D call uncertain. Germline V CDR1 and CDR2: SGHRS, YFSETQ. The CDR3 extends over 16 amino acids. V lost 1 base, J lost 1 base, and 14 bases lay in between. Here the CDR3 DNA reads TGCGCCAGCAGCTTGACGGATAGCTGGGGGAACACTGAAGCTTTCTTT. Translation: CASSLTDSWGNTEAFF.

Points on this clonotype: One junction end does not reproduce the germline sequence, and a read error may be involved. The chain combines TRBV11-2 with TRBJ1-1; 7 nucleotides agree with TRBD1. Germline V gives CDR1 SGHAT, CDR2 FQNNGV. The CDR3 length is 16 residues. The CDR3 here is CASSLGLQGKGTDAFF. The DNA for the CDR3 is TGTGCCAGCAGCTTAGGGTTACAGGGGAAGGGCACTGACGCTTTCTTT.

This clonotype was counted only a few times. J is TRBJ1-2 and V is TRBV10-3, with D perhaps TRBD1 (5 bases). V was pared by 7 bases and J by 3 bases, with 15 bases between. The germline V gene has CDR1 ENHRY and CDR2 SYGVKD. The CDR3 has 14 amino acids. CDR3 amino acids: CAIIDPGIDYGYTF. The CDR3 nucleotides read TGTGCCATCATCGATCCAGGGATCGACTATGGCTACACCTTC.

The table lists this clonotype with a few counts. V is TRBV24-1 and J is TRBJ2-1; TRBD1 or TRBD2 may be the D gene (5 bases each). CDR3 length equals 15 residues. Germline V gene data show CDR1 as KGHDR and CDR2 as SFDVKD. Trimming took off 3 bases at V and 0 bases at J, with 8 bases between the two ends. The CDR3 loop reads CATSDGGSSYNEQFF. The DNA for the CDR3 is TGTGCCACCAGTGATGGGGGTAGCTCCTACAATGAGCAGTTCTTC.

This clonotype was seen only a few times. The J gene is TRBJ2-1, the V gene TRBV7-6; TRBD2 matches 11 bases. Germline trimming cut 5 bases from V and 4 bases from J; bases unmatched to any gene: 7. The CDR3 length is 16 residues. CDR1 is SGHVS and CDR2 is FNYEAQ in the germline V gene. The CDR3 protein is CASSPELAGVYNEQFF. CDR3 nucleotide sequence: TGTGCCAGCAGCCCAGAACTAGCGGGGGTATACAATGAGCAGTTCTTC.

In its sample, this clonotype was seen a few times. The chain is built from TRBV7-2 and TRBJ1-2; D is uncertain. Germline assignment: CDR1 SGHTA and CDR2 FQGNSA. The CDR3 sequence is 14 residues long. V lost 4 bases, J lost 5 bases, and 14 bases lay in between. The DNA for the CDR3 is TGTGCCAGCAGCTCCCGCTTGGGTGGTTATGGCTACACCTTC. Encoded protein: CASSSRLGGYGYTF.

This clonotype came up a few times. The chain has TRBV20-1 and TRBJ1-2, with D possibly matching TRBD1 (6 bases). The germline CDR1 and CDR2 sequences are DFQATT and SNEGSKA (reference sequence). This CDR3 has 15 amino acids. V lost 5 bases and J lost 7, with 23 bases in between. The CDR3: CSAPQRGVRASGYTF. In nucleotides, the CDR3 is TGCAGTGCTCCCCAGAGGGGGGTAAGAGCCTCTGGCTACACCTTC.

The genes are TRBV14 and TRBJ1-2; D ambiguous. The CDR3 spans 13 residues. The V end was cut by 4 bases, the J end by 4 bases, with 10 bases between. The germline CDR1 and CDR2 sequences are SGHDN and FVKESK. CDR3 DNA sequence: TGTGCCAGCAGCCCCGACTTGAGCTATGGCTACACCTTC. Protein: CASSPDLSYGYTF.

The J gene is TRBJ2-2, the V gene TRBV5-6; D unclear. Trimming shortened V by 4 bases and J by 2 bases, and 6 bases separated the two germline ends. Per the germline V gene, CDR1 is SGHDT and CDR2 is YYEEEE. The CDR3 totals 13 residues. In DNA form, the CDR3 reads TGTGCCAGCAGCGAGAGAAACACCGGGGAGCTGTTTTTT. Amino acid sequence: CASSERNTGELFF.

The CDR3 DNA reads TGCGCCAGCAGCTTATCCGGGATGGACTATGGCTACACCTTC. Encoded protein: CASSLSGMDYGYTF. This sequence joins TRBV5-1 and TRBJ1-2; D gene uncertain. The germline V gene has CDR1 SGHRS and CDR2 YFSETQ. Trimming pared 2 bases from V and 3 bases from J, leaving 11 bases between. This CDR3 is built from 14 residues.

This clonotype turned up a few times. CDR3 DNA: TGTGCCAGCAGCGGGACTTTCGAGCGGGGGCCCTACGAGCAGTACTTC. This gives the protein CASSGTFERGPYEQYF. The chain combines TRBV7-9 with TRBJ2-7; 8 positions agree with TRBD2. V trimming: 5 bases; J trimming: 2 bases; junction bases outside the gene matches: 11. This CDR3 has 16 amino acids. Per the germline V gene, CDR1 is SEHNR and CDR2 is FQNEAQ (reference sequence).

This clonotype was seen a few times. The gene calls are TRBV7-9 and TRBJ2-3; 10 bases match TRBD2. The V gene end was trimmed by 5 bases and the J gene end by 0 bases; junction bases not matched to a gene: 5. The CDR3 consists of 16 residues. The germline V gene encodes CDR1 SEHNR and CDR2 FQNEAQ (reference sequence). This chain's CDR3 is CASSEGLALSTDTQYF. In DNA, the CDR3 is TGTGCCAGCAGCGAGGGACTAGCGCTTAGCACAGATACGCAGTATTTT.

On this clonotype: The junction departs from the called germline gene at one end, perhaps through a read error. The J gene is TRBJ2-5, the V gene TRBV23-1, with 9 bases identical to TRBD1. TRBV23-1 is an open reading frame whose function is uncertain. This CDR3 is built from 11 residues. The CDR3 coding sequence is TGCGCCAGCCAAGGCCGGGACAGGGTACTCTTC. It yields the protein CASQGRDRVLF.

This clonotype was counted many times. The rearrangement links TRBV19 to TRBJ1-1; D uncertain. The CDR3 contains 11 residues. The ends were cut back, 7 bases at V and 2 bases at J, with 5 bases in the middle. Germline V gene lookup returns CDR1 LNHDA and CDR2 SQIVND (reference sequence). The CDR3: CASTFNTEAFF. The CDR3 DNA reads TGTGCCAGTACCTTTAACACTGAAGCTTTCTTT.

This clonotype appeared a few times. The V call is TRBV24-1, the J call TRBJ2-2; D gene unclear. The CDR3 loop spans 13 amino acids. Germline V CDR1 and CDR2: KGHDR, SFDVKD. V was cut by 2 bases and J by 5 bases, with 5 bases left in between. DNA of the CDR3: TGTGCCACCAGTGATTCGAGGACCGGGGAGCTGTTTTTT. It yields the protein CATSDSRTGELFF.

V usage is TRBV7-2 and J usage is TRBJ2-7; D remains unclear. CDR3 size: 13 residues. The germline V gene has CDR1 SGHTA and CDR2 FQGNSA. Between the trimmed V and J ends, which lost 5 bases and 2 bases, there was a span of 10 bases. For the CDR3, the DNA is TGTGCCAGCAGCCTAGAACCCCCCTACGAGCAGTACTTC. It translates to CASSLEPPYEQYF.

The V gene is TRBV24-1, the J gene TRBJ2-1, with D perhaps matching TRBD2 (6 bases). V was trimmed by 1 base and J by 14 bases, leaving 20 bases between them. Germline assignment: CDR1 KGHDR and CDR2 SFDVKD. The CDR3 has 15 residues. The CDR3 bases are TGTGCCACCAGTGATTTTGACTCTAGGGGCAGGAGGGAGTTCTTC. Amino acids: CATSDFDSRGRREFF.

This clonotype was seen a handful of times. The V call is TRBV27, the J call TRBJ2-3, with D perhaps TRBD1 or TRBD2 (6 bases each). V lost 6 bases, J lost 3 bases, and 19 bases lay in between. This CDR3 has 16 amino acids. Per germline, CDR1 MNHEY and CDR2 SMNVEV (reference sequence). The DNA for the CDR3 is TGTGCCAGCAGCGTCGACAGGAGGGCCCGAACAGATACGCAGTATTTT. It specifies CASSVDRRARTDTQYF.

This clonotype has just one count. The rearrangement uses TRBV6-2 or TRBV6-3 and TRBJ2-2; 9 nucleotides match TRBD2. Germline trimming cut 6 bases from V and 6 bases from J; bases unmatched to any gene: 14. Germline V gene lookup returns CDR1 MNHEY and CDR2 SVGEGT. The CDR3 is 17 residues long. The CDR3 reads CASRDMAGGRLAGELFF. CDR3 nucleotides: TGTGCCAGCAGGGACATGGCGGGAGGGCGTCTGGCCGGGGAGCTGTTTTTT.

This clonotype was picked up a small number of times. The CDR3 nucleotides are TGTGCCAGCAGCTCCTCGGGGAACACTGAAGCTTTCTTT. This codes for CASSSSGNTEAFF. This sequence joins TRBV7-3 and TRBJ1-1; D unresolved. V lost 4 bases, J lost 1 base, and 7 bases lay in between. In germline, CDR1 is SGHTA, CDR2 FQGTGA. CDR3 length: 13 amino acids.

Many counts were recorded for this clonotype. CDR3 DNA: TGTGCCAGCAGGCCAATGAGCGCTGGGGCCAACGTCCTGACTTTC. Protein product: CASRPMSAGANVLTF. The chain has TRBV6-2 or TRBV6-3 and TRBJ2-6; D unclear. V lost 6 bases and J 2 bases, leaving 11 bases between the germline ends. This CDR3 is 15 amino acids long. Germline V gene lookup returns CDR1 MNHEY and CDR2 SVGEGT.

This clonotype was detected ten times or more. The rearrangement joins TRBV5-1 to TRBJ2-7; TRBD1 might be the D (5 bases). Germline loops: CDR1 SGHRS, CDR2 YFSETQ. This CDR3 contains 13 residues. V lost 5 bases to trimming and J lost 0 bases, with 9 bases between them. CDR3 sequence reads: CASSRTSSYEQYF. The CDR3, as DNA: TGCGCCAGCAGTCGGACATCCTCCTACGAGCAGTACTTC.

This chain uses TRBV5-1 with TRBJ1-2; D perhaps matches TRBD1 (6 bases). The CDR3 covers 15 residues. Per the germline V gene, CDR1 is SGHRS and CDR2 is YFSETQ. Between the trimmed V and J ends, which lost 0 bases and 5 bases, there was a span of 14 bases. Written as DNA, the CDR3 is TGCGCCAGCAGCTTGGGCCCAGGGGACTGGTATGGCTACACCTTC. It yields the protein CASSLGPGDWYGYTF.